The present T cell receptor beta chain was sequenced within a study of spatial heterogeneity in lung cancer. Study context: A strong correlation was found between TCR transcript counts in tumor regions and a T cell module score derived from matched bulk RNA-seq. General study results and limits: The number of expanded tumor alpha and beta chains correlated with mutation number.

On this clonotype: What it recognizes is unknown. Just one base apart from a much larger clone, this may be a read error.

Specified time point: sample taken at primary tumor resection. Samples came from roughly 75 TRACERx patients with untreated early-stage lung cancer. Every cDNA TCR molecule received its own unique molecular identifier. TCRdb itself ran the 5' RACE reads through MiXCR, one entry per CDR3 protein. The table has around 21,000 distinct CDR3 sequences, approximately 2.5% seen once. This sample comprised lung tumor tissue, obtained at surgery. This TCR was sampled from a male donor with early-stage non-small cell lung cancer.

This CDR3 is CASSFRDADSGNTIYF. CDR3 DNA: TGTGCCAGCAGTTTCCGGGACGCCGACTCTGGAAACACCATATATTTT. The genes are TRBV6-2 or TRBV6-3 and TRBJ1-3, with D perhaps matching TRBD1 (5 bases). Per the germline V gene, CDR1 is MNHEY and CDR2 is SVGEGT. This CDR3 contains 16 residues. The ends were cut back, 4 bases at V and 0 bases at J, with 13 bases in the middle.